This T cell receptor beta chain was identified during a study of T cell repertoires in cytomegalovirus infection. Study-level background: The public TCR beta signatures pointed to both CMV infection and matching HLA type.

From the reads, TCRdb called clonotypes with MiXCR, one entry per CDR3 protein. Seen here are over 250,000 distinct CDR3 sequences, around 25% observed once, and the top ten hold approximately 15%. Germline V gene sequence: CDR1 KGHSH, CDR2 LQKENI. Trimming took 0 bases from V and 6 from J; bases not matched to a gene: 8. CDR3 length: 17 amino acids. As concerns this clonotype: Its antigen remains unidentified.

Whole-study results and caveats: Cumulative frequency (of public TCR beta family members) identified carriers of CMV plus the relevant HLA. The response measured ex vivo was dominated by TCR beta clonotypes (HLA-C-restricted and CMV-specific).

The chain is built from TRBV18 and TRBJ2-1, with 10 positions matching TRBD2. Material for sequencing was PBMCs. The receptor comes from a human donor in good health (CMV status not recorded). Some clones in this sample may be carry-over from other donors' samples. CDR3 nucleotides: TGTGCCAGCTCACCACCGTTAAGCGGGGGGGCCCGCAATGAGCAGTTCTTC. Encoded protein: CASSPPLSGGARNEQFF.